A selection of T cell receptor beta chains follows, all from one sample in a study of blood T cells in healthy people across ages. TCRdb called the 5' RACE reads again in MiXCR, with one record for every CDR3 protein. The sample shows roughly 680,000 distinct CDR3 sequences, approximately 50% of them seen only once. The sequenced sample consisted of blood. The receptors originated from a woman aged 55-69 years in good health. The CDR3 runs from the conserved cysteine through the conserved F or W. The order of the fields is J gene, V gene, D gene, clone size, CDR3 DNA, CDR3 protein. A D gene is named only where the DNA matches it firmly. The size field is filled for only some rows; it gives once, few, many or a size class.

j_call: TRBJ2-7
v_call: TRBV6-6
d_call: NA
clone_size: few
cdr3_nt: TGTGCCAGCAGTCCACAGGTTAGCTCCTACGAGCAGTACTTC
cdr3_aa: CASSPQVSSYEQYF

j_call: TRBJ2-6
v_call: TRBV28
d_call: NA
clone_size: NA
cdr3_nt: TGTGCCAGCAGGATGCCGACCGGTGGGGCCAACGTCCTGACTTTC
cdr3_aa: CASRMPTGGANVLTF

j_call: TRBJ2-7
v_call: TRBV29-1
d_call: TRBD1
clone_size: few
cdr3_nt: TGCAGCGTTGTCGGGACAGGAAGCAACGAGCAGTACTTC
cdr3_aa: CSVVGTGSNEQYF

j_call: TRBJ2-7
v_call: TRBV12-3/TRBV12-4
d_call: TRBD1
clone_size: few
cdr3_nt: TGTGCCAGCAGCTTTACAGGGGCCGAGCAGTACTTC
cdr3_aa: CASSFTGAEQYF

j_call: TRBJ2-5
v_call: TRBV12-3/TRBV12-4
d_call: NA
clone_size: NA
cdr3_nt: TGTGCCAGCAGTACTCATGGGGGGCGTACAAAGCAAGAGACCCAGTACTTC
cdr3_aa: CASSTHGGRTKQETQYF

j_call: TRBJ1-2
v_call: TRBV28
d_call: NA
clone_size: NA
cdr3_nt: TGTGCCAGCAGTTTGAAGATTGGCTACACCTTC
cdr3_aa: CASSLKIGYTF

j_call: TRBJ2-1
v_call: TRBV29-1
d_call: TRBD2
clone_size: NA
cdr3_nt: TGCAGCGTTAATAGCGGGCGACACTCCTACAATGAGCAGTTCTTC
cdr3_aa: CSVNSGRHSYNEQFF

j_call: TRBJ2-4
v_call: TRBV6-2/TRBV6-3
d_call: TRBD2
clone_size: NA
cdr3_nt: TGTGCCAGCAGATGGACTAGTCTTCAGTACTTC
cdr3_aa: CASRWTSLQYF

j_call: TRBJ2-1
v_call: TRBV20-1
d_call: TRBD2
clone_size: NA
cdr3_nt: TGCAGTGCTCGTGGGCGGGACTACTATTTCAATGAGCAGTTCTTC
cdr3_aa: CSARGRDYYFNEQFF

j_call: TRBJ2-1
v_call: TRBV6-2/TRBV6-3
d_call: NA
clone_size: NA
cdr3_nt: TGTGCCAGCAGAATTGGGCGGGGCCTCTACAATGAGCAGTTCTTC
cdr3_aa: CASRIGRGLYNEQFF

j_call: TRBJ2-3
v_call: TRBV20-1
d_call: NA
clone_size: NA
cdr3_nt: TGCAGTGTTTGGCTTCGCACAGATACGCAGTATTTT
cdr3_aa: CSVWLRTDTQYF

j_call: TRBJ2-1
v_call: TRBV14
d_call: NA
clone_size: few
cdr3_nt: TGTGCCAGCAGCCTGAAATACTCCTACAATGAGCAGTTCTTC
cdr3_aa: CASSLKYSYNEQFF

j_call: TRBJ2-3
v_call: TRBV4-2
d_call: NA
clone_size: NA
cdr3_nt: TGTGCCAGCAGCCAAGATATTGGCGGTAGCACAGATACGCAGTATTTT
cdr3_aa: CASSQDIGGSTDTQYF

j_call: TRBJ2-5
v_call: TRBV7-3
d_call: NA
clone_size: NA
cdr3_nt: TGTGCCAGCAGCTTAACCGCAGGGAATCAAGAGACCCAGTACTTC
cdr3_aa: CASSLTAGNQETQYF

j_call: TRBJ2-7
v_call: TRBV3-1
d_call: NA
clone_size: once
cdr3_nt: TGTGCCAGCAGCCGGGTACTGGCCTACGAGCAGTACTTC
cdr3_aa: CASSRVLAYEQYF

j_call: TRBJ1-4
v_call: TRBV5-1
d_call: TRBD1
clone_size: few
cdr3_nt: TGCGCCAGCAAACCGGGACAGGGACCGTCGGTTGAAAAACTGTTTTTT
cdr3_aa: CASKPGQGPSVEKLFF

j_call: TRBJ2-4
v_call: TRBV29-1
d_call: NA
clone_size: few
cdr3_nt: TGCAGCGTTGAAGAGACTGGGCGCATTCAGTACTTC
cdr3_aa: CSVEETGRIQYF

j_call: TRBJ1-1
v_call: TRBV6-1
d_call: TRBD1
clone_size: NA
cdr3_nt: TGTGCCAGCAGTGATCGCAGGGGGCGGACGAGGGACACTGAAGCTTTCTTT
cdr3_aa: CASSDRRGRTRDTEAFF

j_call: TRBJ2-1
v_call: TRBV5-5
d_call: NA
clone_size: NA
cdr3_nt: TGTGCCAGCAGCTTGGCTGAAAGGTGGGTCAATGAGCAGTTCTTC
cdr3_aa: CASSLAERWVNEQFF

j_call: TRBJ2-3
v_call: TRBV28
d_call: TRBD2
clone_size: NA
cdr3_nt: TGTGCCAGCAGTTCCGGGAGGCAAGATACGCAGTATTTT
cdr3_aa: CASSSGRQDTQYF

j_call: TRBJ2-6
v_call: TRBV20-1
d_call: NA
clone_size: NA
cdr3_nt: TGCAGCGCAATTTCTGGGGCCAACGTCCTGACTTTC
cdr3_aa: CSAISGANVLTF

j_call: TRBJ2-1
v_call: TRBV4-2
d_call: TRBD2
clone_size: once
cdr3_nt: TGTGCCAGCAGCCCGCGGACTAGCCTCGGGGTTGAGCAGTTCTTC
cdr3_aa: CASSPRTSLGVEQFF

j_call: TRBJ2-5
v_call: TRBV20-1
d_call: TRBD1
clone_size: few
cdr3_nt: TGCAGTGCTAGGGGGGACAGGATCCGAGTGGAGACCCAGTACTTC
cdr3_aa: CSARGDRIRVETQYF

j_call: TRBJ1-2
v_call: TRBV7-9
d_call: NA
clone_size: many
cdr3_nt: TGTGCCAGCAGCTTAGAAGGAGGGTATGGCTACACCTTC
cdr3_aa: CASSLEGGYGYTF

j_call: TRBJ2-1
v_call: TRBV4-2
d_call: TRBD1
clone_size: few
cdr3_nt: TGTGCCAGCAGCCAAGATGTGGGACAGACAGGAAATGAGCAGTTCTTC
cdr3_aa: CASSQDVGQTGNEQFF

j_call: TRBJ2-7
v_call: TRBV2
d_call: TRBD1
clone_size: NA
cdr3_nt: TGTGCCAGCAGGACGGGGACAGCTGACCACGAGCAGTACTTC
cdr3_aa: CASRTGTADHEQYF

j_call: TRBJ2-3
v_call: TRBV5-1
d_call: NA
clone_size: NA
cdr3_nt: TGCGCCAGCGCCGAGCAGGATACGCAGTATTTT
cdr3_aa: CASAEQDTQYF

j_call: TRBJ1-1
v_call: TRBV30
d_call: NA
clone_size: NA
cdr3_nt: TGTGCCTGGAGAGATCCACAGGGACTTAACACTGAAGCTTTCTTT
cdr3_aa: CAWRDPQGLNTEAFF

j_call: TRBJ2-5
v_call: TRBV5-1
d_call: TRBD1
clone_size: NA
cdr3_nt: TGCGCCAGCAGGCCTACAGGGGGAAGCTACAATGAGCAGTACTTC
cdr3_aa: CASRPTGGSYNEQYF

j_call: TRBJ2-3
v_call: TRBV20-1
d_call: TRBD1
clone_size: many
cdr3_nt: TGCAGTGCTACTGCAGGGGGCTTCACAGATACGCAGTATTTT
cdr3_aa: CSATAGGFTDTQYF

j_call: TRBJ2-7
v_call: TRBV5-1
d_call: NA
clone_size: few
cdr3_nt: TGCGCCAGCAGCTTGGCCGGGGACGAATACTACGAGCAGTACTTC
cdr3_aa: CASSLAGDEYYEQYF

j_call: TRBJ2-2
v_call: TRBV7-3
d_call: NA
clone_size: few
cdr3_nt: TGTGCCAGCAGCCTCGGACAGTCGGGCACCGGGGAGCTGTTTTTT
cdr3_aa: CASSLGQSGTGELFF

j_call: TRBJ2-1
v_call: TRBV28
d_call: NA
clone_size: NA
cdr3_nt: TGTGCCAGCAGTTTACGACAACCCAATGAGCAGTTCTTC
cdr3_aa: CASSLRQPNEQFF

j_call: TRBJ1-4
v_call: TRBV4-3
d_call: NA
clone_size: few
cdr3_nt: TGCGCCAGCAGCCAAGATGAGGGAGGTAGGCTGTTTTTT
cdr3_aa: CASSQDEGGRLFF

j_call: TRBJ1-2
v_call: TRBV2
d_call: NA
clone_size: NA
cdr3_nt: TGTGCCAGCAGTGCGAACAGGGAAGATGGCTACACCTTC
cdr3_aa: CASSANREDGYTF

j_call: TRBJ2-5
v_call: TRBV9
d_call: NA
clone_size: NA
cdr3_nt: TGTGCCAGCAGGTCAGGGGCAGGGCCGCAAGAGACCCAGTACTTC
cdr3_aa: CASRSGAGPQETQYF

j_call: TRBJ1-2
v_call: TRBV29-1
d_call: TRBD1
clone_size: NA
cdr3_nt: TGCAGCGTAGACAGGGCCAACTATGGCTACACCTTC
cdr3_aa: CSVDRANYGYTF

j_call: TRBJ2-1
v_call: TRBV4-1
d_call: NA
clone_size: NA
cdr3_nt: TGCGCCAGCAGCCAAGATTTTGACGGGTTAAGAAATGAGCAGTTCTTC
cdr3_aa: CASSQDFDGLRNEQFF

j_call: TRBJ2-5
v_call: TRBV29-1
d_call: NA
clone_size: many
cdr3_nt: TGCAGCGTTGGGGCAATACAAGAGACCCAGTACTTC
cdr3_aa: CSVGAIQETQYF

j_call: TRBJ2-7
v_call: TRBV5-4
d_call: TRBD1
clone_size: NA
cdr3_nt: TGTGCCAGCAGCTCACAGGGGTCCTCCCGCTCCGAGCAGTACTTC
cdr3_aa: CASSSQGSSRSEQYF

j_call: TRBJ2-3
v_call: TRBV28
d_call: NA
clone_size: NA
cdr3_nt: TGTGCCAGCAGTCCAACTGAAGAGACAGATACGCAGTATTTT
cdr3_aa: CASSPTEETDTQYF

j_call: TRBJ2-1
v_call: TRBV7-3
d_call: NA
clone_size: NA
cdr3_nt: TGTGCCAGCAGCTTAAACGGGTTTCCCTACAGTGAGCAGTTCTTC
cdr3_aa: CASSLNGFPYSEQFF

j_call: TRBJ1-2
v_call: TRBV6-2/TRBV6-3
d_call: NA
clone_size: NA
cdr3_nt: TGTGCCAGCAGTTACTCCACAGGGCGCTACTATGGCTACACCTTC
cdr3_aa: CASSYSTGRYYGYTF

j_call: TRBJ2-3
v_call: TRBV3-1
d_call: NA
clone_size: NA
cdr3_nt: TGTGCCAGCGGGAGATTGAGTACAGATACGCAGTATTTT
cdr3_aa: CASGRLSTDTQYF

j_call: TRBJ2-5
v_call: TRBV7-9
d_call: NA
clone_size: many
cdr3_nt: TGTGCCAGCAGGGCAGAAGTCGGGTTCCACGGTGAAGAGACCCAGTACTTC
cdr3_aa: CASRAEVGFHGEETQYF

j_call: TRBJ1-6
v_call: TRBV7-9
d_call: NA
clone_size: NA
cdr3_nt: TGTGCCAGCAGCTTAGACCATAATTCACCCCTCCACTTT
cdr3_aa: CASSLDHNSPLHF

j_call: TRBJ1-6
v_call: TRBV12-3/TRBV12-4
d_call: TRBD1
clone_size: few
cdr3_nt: TGTGCCAGCAGTTTACAGGGGGCGAGAAATTCACCCCTCCACTTT
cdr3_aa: CASSLQGARNSPLHF

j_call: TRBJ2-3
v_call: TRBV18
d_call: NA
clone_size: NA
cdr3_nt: TGTGCCAGCTCAGGGACTAGCACAGATACGCAGTATTTT
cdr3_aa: CASSGTSTDTQYF

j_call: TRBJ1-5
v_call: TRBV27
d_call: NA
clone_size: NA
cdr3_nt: TGTGCCAGCAGTTTGTTCGGGTACGATCAGCCCCAGCATTTT
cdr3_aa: CASSLFGYDQPQHF

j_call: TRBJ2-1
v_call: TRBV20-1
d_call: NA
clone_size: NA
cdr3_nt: TGCAGGGCTGGGGGCTCCTACAATGAGCAGTTCTTC
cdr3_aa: CRAGGSYNEQFF

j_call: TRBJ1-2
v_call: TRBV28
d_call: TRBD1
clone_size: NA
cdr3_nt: TGTGCCAGCAGCCGACAGGGGGTCTATGGCTACACCTTC
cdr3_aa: CASSRQGVYGYTF

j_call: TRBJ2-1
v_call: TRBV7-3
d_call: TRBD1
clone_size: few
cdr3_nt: TGTGCCAGCAGCCCTCGGACAGGGTTTGATGAGCAGTTCTTC
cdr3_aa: CASSPRTGFDEQFF

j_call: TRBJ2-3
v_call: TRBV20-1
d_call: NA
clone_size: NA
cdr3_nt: TGCAGTGCTAGTGAGTCCCAGATCGAGGGAGATACGCAGTATTTT
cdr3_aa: CSASESQIEGDTQYF

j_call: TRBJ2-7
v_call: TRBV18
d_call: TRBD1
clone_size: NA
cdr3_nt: TGTGCCAGCTCACCAGGGGACAGGGCCTCCTACGAGCAGTACTTC
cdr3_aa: CASSPGDRASYEQYF

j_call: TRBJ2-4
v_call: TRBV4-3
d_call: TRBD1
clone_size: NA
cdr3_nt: TGCGCCAGCAGCCAAGAGGGACAGCTTCGAGACATTCAGTACTTC
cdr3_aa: CASSQEGQLRDIQYF

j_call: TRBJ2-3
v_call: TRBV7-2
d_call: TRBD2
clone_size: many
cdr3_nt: TGTGCCAGCGCCCTGGGGGAGGGCCGCACAGATACGCAGTATTTT
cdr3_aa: CASALGEGRTDTQYF

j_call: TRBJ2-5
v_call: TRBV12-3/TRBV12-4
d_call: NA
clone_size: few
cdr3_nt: TGTGCCAGCAGCTTGGACAGTCTTAGGGAGCAGTACTTC
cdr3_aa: CASSLDSLREQYF

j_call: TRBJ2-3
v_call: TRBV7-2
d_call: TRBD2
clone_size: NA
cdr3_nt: TGTGCCAGCGGCTTACGGGGACTAGCGGACCGCACAGATACGCAGTATTTT
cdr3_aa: CASGLRGLADRTDTQYF

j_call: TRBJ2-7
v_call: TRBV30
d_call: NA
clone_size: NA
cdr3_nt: TGTGCCTGGAGTAATGGGGGGATCTCCGAGCAGTACTTC
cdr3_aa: CAWSNGGISEQYF

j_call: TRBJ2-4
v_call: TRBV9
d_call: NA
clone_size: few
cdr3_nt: TGTGCCAGCAGCCCCGGGGCCACCAAAAACATTCAGTACTTC
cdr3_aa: CASSPGATKNIQYF